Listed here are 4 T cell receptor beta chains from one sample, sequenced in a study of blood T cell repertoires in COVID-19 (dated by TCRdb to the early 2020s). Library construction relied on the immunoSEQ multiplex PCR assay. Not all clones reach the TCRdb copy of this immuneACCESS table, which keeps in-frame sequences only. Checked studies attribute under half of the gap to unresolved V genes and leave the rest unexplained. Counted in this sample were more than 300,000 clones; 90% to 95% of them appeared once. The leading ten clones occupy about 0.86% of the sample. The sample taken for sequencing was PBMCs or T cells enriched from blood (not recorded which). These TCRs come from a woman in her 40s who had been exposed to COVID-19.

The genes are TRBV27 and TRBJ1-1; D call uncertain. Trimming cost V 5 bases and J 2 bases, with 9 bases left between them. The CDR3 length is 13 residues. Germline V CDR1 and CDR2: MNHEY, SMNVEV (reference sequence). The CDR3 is CASSQTRNTEAFF. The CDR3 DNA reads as TGTGCCAGCAGTCAGACACGAAACACTGAAGCTTTCTTT.

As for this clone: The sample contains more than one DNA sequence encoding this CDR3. DNA of the CDR3: TGTGCCAGCAGTCTAGCGGGGGGGCCGAATGAGCAGTTCTTC. This codes for CASSLAGGPNEQFF. The rearrangement links TRBV7-3 to TRBJ2-1; 12 bases line up with TRBD2. V was pared by 6 bases and J by 7 bases, with 4 bases of the junction left unmatched. From germline, CDR1 is SGHTA and CDR2 FQGTGA. The CDR3 is 14 residues long.

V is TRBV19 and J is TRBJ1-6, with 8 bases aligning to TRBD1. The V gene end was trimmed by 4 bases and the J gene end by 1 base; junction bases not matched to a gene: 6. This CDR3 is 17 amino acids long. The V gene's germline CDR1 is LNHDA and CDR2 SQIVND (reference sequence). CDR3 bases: TGTGCCAGTAGTACCTCTGACAGGGGTTCCTATAATTCACCCCTCCACTTT. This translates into CASSTSDRGSYNSPLHF.

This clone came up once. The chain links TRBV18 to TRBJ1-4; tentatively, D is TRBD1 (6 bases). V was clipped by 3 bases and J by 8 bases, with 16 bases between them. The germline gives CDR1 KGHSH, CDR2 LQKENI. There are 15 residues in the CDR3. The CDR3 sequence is CASSPNRDVREKLFF. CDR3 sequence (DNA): TGTGCCAGCTCACCTAACAGGGATGTAAGGGAAAAACTGTTTTTT. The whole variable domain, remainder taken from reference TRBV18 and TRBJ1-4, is NAGVMQNPRHLVRRRGQEARLRCSPMKGHSHVYWYRQLPEEGLKFMVYLQKENIIDESGMPKERFSAEFPKEGPSILRIQQVVRGDSAAYFCASSPNRDVREKLFFGSGTQLSVL.